The rows below give T cell receptor beta chains drawn from one sample of a study of T cell responses to AZD1222 COVID-19 vaccine. Produced via immunoSEQ multiplex PCR; TCRdb's table is partial and in-frame only. The sample carries some 150,000 clones, under 95% recorded once. The specimen was peripheral blood, collected 28 days after the second AZD1222 dose. The receptor set was obtained from an adult who received the AZD1222 COVID-19 vaccine. Each CDR3 is given with its conserved first and last residue. Each record gives: V gene, D gene, J gene, CDR3 DNA, CDR3 protein. The D gene is left open where the match is weak.

V gene: TRBV5-4
D gene: -
J gene: TRBJ2-6
CDR3 DNA: TGTGCCAGCAGCCAACAGGTTGCTGGGGCCAACGTCCTGACTTTC
CDR3 protein: CASSQQVAGANVLTF

V gene: TRBV30
D gene: TRBD1
J gene: TRBJ2-2
CDR3 DNA: TGTGCCTGTACAGGGGGGACAGGGGATGTCACCGGGGAGCTGTTTTTT
CDR3 protein: CACTGGTGDVTGELFF

V gene: TRBV7-7
D gene: -
J gene: TRBJ2-3
CDR3 DNA: TGTGCCAGCAGATTTAAAGGGGCAGAACCCCACACAGATACGCAGTATTTT
CDR3 protein: CASRFKGAEPHTDTQYF

V gene: TRBV7-9
D gene: -
J gene: TRBJ2-1
CDR3 DNA: TGTGCCAGCAGCTCGAATATAGACAGGTTCCTTGAGCAGTTCTTC
CDR3 protein: CASSSNIDRFLEQFF

V gene: TRBV4-3
D gene: TRBD1
J gene: TRBJ2-7
CDR3 DNA: TGCGCCAGCAGCCCTAGCTCTGGGACAGGGGGCGAGCAGTACTTC
CDR3 protein: CASSPSSGTGGEQYF

V gene: TRBV7-9
D gene: TRBD2
J gene: TRBJ2-7
CDR3 DNA: TGTGCCAGCAGCTTAGGGGCTAGCGGGAGCGACGAGCAGTACTTC
CDR3 protein: CASSLGASGSDEQYF

V gene: TRBV6-1
D gene: -
J gene: TRBJ2-5
CDR3 DNA: TGTGCCAGCAGTGAGGTAGCGGAGCAAGAGACCCAGTACTTC
CDR3 protein: CASSEVAEQETQYF

V gene: TRBV9
D gene: TRBD2
J gene: TRBJ2-3
CDR3 DNA: TGTGCCAGCAGCCCCCGACCCTCACGAGCTAGCGGGAGGGCCCTAGATACGCAGTATTTT
CDR3 protein: CASSPRPSRASGRALDTQYF

V gene: TRBV7-9
D gene: -
J gene: TRBJ2-7
CDR3 DNA: TGTGCCAGCAGCTTAGGAGGAGTTTCCTACGAGCAGTACTTC
CDR3 protein: CASSLGGVSYEQYF

V gene: TRBV7-3
D gene: TRBD2
J gene: TRBJ2-1
CDR3 DNA: TGTGCCAGCAGCCTAGCGGGACTGCCTTCCAATGAGCAGTTCTTC
CDR3 protein: CASSLAGLPSNEQFF

V gene: TRBV6-5
D gene: -
J gene: TRBJ2-7
CDR3 DNA: TGTGCCAGCAGTCCCCCGGGGCCGGGGAACGAGCAGTACTTC
CDR3 protein: CASSPPGPGNEQYF

V gene: TRBV5-1
D gene: TRBD1
J gene: TRBJ1-2
CDR3 DNA: TGCGCCAGCAGCTTAGGGACAGCCGCTCCGGCCAACTATGGCTACACCTTC
CDR3 protein: CASSLGTAAPANYGYTF

V gene: TRBV7-6
D gene: -
J gene: TRBJ2-1
CDR3 DNA: TGTGCCAGCAGCTTATCCCCGACAGCGGCTCTTGGGGACAATGAGCAGTTCTTC
CDR3 protein: CASSLSPTAALGDNEQFF

V gene: TRBV3-1/TRBV3-2
D gene: -
J gene: TRBJ1-1
CDR3 DNA: TGTGCCAGCAGCGAAGGATCACGTCGTTCACGGGCTTTCTTT
CDR3 protein: CASSEGSRRSRAFF

V gene: TRBV5-6
D gene: TRBD1
J gene: TRBJ1-2
CDR3 DNA: TGTGCCAGCAGCCGACAGGGTAGCAACTATGGCTACACCTTC
CDR3 protein: CASSRQGSNYGYTF

V gene: TRBV27
D gene: -
J gene: TRBJ1-2
CDR3 DNA: TGTGCCAGCAGTTCACAAGGGGATCACTATGGCTACACCTTC
CDR3 protein: CASSSQGDHYGYTF

V gene: TRBV5-1
D gene: TRBD2
J gene: TRBJ2-7
CDR3 DNA: TGCGCCAGCAGCTTCGGGACTAGCGGGAGGTCGGCATACGAGCAGTACTTC
CDR3 protein: CASSFGTSGRSAYEQYF

V gene: TRBV5-4
D gene: -
J gene: TRBJ2-6
CDR3 DNA: TGTGCCAGCAACCCTCGGGCAGGTGATACTGGGGCCAACGTCCTGACTTTC
CDR3 protein: CASNPRAGDTGANVLTF

V gene: TRBV5-5
D gene: -
J gene: TRBJ2-7
CDR3 DNA: TGTGCCAGCAGCTTGGCCGTCGGCTCCTACGAGCAGTACTTC
CDR3 protein: CASSLAVGSYEQYF

V gene: TRBV9
D gene: -
J gene: TRBJ1-1
CDR3 DNA: TGTGCCAGCAGCGTTGCCAGTATGAACACTGAAGCTTTCTTT
CDR3 protein: CASSVASMNTEAFF

V gene: TRBV5-4
D gene: -
J gene: TRBJ2-1
CDR3 DNA: TGTGCCAGCAGTTATGCCGGGACTCCAAACCAGCATGAGCAGTTCTTC
CDR3 protein: CASSYAGTPNQHEQFF

V gene: TRBV18
D gene: TRBD2
J gene: TRBJ2-2
CDR3 DNA: TGTGCCAGCTCCCCAACTAGCGGGAGATCCGGGGAGCTGTTTTTT
CDR3 protein: CASSPTSGRSGELFF

V gene: TRBV5-1
D gene: -
J gene: TRBJ2-1
CDR3 DNA: TGCGCCAGCAGCTTGCTTGATCCCCTCAATGAGCAGTTCTTC
CDR3 protein: CASSLLDPLNEQFF

V gene: TRBV6-5
D gene: TRBD1
J gene: TRBJ1-1
CDR3 DNA: TGTGCCAGCAGTTCCTGGACAGGGGGCACTGAAGCTTTCTTT
CDR3 protein: CASSSWTGGTEAFF

V gene: TRBV7-3
D gene: -
J gene: TRBJ2-2
CDR3 DNA: TGTGCCAGCAGCCAACGGGGGACCGGGGAGCTGTTTTTT
CDR3 protein: CASSQRGTGELFF

V gene: TRBV19
D gene: -
J gene: TRBJ1-1
CDR3 DNA: TGTGCCAGTAGTATTGGGGTGGCAGGGGTGGGCACTGAAGCTTTCTTT
CDR3 protein: CASSIGVAGVGTEAFF

V gene: TRBV9
D gene: -
J gene: TRBJ1-3
CDR3 DNA: TGTGCCAGCAGCGTATCGGACAGCTTCTCTGGAAACACCATATATTTT
CDR3 protein: CASSVSDSFSGNTIYF

V gene: TRBV5-1
D gene: TRBD1
J gene: TRBJ2-3
CDR3 DNA: TGCGCCAGCAGCAACAGGGGCAACACAGATACGCAGTATTTT
CDR3 protein: CASSNRGNTDTQYF

V gene: TRBV7-9
D gene: -
J gene: TRBJ2-5
CDR3 DNA: TGTGCCAGCAGCCGGTGGGCGGGGCGGGTGGAGACCCAGTACTTC
CDR3 protein: CASSRWAGRVETQYF

V gene: TRBV3-1/TRBV3-2
D gene: -
J gene: TRBJ2-7
CDR3 DNA: TGTGCCAGCAGCCAAGATAGCCGGGGCCCCTACGAGCAGTACTTC
CDR3 protein: CASSQDSRGPYEQYF